This T cell receptor beta chain is from a study of early T cells in non-severe SARS-CoV-2 infection. TCRdb re-derived calls from the 5' RACE reads in MiXCR, one entry per CDR3 protein. The sample records more than 40,000 distinct CDR3 sequences, less than 8.5% being singletons. This clonotype was observed at least ten times. The CDR3 is 16 residues long. Trimming took 2 bases from V and 0 from J, leaving 14 bases between them. Germline-derived CDR1 and CDR2 are SGHRS and YFSETQ. This receptor was identified in an adult who was a healthcare worker with PCR-confirmed SARS-CoV-2 infection or an uninfected control (not recorded which). The gene calls are TRBV5-1 and TRBJ1-1; possible D gene TRBD1, 6 bases. The specimen sequenced was whole blood. In DNA, the CDR3 is TGCGCCAGCAGCTTAAAGACAGGACTTATGAACACTGAAGCTTTCTTT. Its protein product is CASSLKTGLMNTEAFF.